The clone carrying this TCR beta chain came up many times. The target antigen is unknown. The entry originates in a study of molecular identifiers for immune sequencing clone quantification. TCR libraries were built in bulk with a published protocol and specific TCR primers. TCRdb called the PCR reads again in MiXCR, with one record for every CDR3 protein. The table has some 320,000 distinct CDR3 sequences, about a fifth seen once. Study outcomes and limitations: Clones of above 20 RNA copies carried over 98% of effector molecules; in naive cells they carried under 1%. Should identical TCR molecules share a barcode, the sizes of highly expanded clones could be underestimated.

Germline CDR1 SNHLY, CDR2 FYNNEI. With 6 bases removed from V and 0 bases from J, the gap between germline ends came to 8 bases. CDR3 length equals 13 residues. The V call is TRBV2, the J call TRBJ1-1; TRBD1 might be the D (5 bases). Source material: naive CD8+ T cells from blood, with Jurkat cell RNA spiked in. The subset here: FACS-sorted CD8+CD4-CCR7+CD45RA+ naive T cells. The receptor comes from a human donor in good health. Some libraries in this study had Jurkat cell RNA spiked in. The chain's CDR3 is CASRGGVNTEAFF. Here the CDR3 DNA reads TGTGCCAGCAGGGGGGGGGTGAACACTGAAGCTTTCTTT.